The rows below give T cell receptor beta chains drawn from one sample of a study of blood T cell repertoires in COVID-19. The repertoire was sequenced with immunoSEQ multiplex PCR; TCRdb's copy has only in-frame clones and lacks some. The sample lists approximately 380,000 clones, 70% to 90% occurring once. The sequenced sample consisted of PBMCs or T cells enriched from blood (not recorded which). These receptors came from a woman in her late teens or twenties who had recovered from COVID-19. Each CDR3 is given with its conserved first and last residue. A D gene is named only where the DNA matches it firmly. Size tells how often a clone was seen (once, few, many) or the class of an expanded clone, and some rows leave it out.

V	size	J	D	DNA	CDR3
TRBV5-1	.	TRBJ2-7	.	TGCGCCAGCAGCTTGGAAGTTGGCGGGGCCCCCTACGAGCAGTACTTC	CASSLEVGGAPYEQYF
TRBV10-3	.	TRBJ1-1	.	TGTGCCATTAATAAGGGAGGAGGGAACACTGAAGCTTTCTTT	CAINKGGGNTEAFF
TRBV27	once	TRBJ2-3	.	TGTGCCAGCAGATCGTTTTCAGATACGCAGTATTTT	CASRSFSDTQYF
TRBV4-1	.	TRBJ1-2	TRBD1	TGCGCCAGCAGCCAAGACAGGGGGCGTTCTTTCTATGGCTACACCTTC	CASSQDRGRSFYGYTF
TRBV4-2	.	TRBJ1-3	TRBD1	TGTGCCAGCAGTACCCTCGGACAGGGCGCTGGAAACACCATATATTTT	CASSTLGQGAGNTIYF
TRBV5-3	few	TRBJ2-7	.	TGTGCCAGAAGCTTGGCCGGTGAGGCTAATCGGGAAGACGAGCAGTACTTC	CARSLAGEANREDEQYF
TRBV24-1	.	TRBJ2-2	.	TGTGCCACCAGTGATCCGGGTTTTCCCGAAACCGGGGAGCTGTTTTTT	CATSDPGFPETGELFF
TRBV18	.	TRBJ1-5	TRBD1	TGTGCCAGCTCATTCCAGGGGGCTTCCAATCAGCCCCAGCATTTT	CASSFQGASNQPQHF
TRBV7-8	.	TRBJ1-6	.	TGTGCCAGCAGCTTCGCGTCATCGAGGGATTCACCCCTCCACTTT	CASSFASSRDSPLHF
TRBV29-1	.	TRBJ1-2	.	TGCAGCGTTGAAGATCTGACAGACGGCTACACCTTC	CSVEDLTDGYTF
TRBV19	few	TRBJ2-5	.	TGTGCCAGTAGTATGACGACCGTGAAGGGAGGCGAGACCCAGTACTTC	CASSMTTVKGGETQYF
TRBV5-4	.	TRBJ1-1	.	TGTGCCAGCAGCTTGTCACTGATGAACACTGAAGCTTTCTTT	CASSLSLMNTEAFF
TRBV3-1/TRBV3-2	.	TRBJ2-2	.	TGTGCCAGCAGCCAAACCCCCTCCGGGACAAGCACCGGGGAGCTGTTTTTT	CASSQTPSGTSTGELFF
TRBV6-5	.	TRBJ1-3	.	TGTGCCAGCGCGAACAGCTACCTGCGAGACACCATATATTTT	CASANSYLRDTIYF
TRBV6-5	.	TRBJ2-5	.	TGTGCCAGCAGTTACAGACGGGACTACCAAGAGACCCAGTACTTC	CASSYRRDYQETQYF
TRBV5-1	.	TRBJ2-7	.	TGCGCCAGCAGATCGGACAGTAACTACGAGCAGTACTTC	CASRSDSNYEQYF
TRBV5-1	.	TRBJ1-1	.	TGCGCCAGCAGCTTGGATGGCGCCGGGGGCACTGAAGCTTTCTTT	CASSLDGAGGTEAFF
TRBV20-1	.	TRBJ2-5	TRBD1	TGCAGTGCTAGTCCCGGGACAGGGGGTTCAGAGACCCAGTACTTC	CSASPGTGGSETQYF
TRBV7-2	.	TRBJ2-2	TRBD2	TGTGCCAGCAGCTTAGCCCAGCGGGGGAACACCGGGGAGCTGTTTTTT	CASSLAQRGNTGELFF
TRBV6-2/TRBV6-3	.	TRBJ1-5	.	TGTGCCAGCAGTTACGGGTTACGGGGCAATCAGCCCCAGCATTTT	CASSYGLRGNQPQHF
TRBV28	.	TRBJ1-2	TRBD1	TGTGCCAGCAGTGCCTTCCGGGACAGACTTTGGGACTTCTATGGCTACACCTTC	CASSAFRDRLWDFYGYTF
TRBV20-1	.	TRBJ1-5	.	TGCAGTGCTAGTAGCGGGACGGGCAATCAGCCCCAGCATTTT	CSASSGTGNQPQHF
TRBV18	.	TRBJ1-1	.	TGTGCCAGCTCCCCCATTCAGGACACTGAAGCTTTCTTT	CASSPIQDTEAFF
TRBV11-2	.	TRBJ2-1	TRBD1	TGTGCCAGCAGCTTAGAAGACAGGGGTGAGCAGTTCTTC	CASSLEDRGEQFF
TRBV6-5	once	TRBJ1-4	.	TGTGCCAGCAGTAACATGGAAAAACTGTTTTTT	CASSNMEKLFF
TRBV6-6	.	TRBJ1-2	.	TGTGCCAGCAGCCAAGATGCGGACTATGGCTACACCTTC	CASSQDADYGYTF
TRBV30	.	TRBJ1-5	.	TGTGCCTGGAGCGACTCGGGGGATCAGCCCCAGCATTTT	CAWSDSGDQPQHF
TRBV11-2	few	TRBJ1-4	.	TGTGCCAGCAGCCTGGACGGGGCAACTAATGAAAAACTGTTTTTT	CASSLDGATNEKLFF
TRBV16	.	TRBJ1-6	TRBD1	TGTGCCAGCAGCCAGCTAAACAGGGGTTCCTATAATTCACCCCTCCACTTT	CASSQLNRGSYNSPLHF
TRBV18	.	TRBJ1-1	.	TGTGCCAGCTCACCACTAAGGCTGGGGGGGAACACTGAAGCTTTCTTT	CASSPLRLGGNTEAFF
TRBV6-4	.	TRBJ1-1	.	TGTGCCAGCAGTGTCTCTGGGCACACTGAAGCTTTCTTT	CASSVSGHTEAFF
TRBV28	.	TRBJ1-1	TRBD1	TGTGCCAGCAGTGGCGGACAGGGGAATGGTGAGGGGTTCTTT	CASSGGQGNGEGFF
TRBV6-1	few	TRBJ2-2	.	TGTGCCAGCAGTGAAGCGACAGCGAGCGGGGAGCTGTTTTTT	CASSEATASGELFF
TRBV30	.	TRBJ2-3	.	TGTGCCTGCGGATCGGGACTCGACCGGGATACGCAGTATTTT	CACGSGLDRDTQYF
TRBV5-1	once	TRBJ2-7	TRBD1	TGCGCCAGCAGGTATGACAGGGTCGAATCCTACGAGCAGTACTTC	CASRYDRVESYEQYF
TRBV6-5	.	TRBJ1-6	TRBD1	TGTGCCAGCAGACCTCCGGGACAGGGAAGCTCACCCCTCCACTTT	CASRPPGQGSSPLHF
TRBV18	.	TRBJ1-5	.	TGTGCCAGCTCACTACAGGGAGGCAATCAGCCCCAGCATTTT	CASSLQGGNQPQHF
TRBV4-1	.	TRBJ2-1	TRBD1	TGCGCCAGCAGCCAAGAGACAGGGGGCTGGGATGAGCAGTTCTTC	CASSQETGGWDEQFF
TRBV7-3	.	TRBJ2-2	.	TGTGCCAGCAGGTCGACTACATACACCGGGGAGCTGTTTTTT	CASRSTTYTGELFF
TRBV6-4	few	TRBJ2-3	TRBD2	TGTGCCAGCAGTGCGGGGGGGACAGATACGCAGTATTTT	CASSAGGTDTQYF
TRBV23-1	.	TRBJ1-2	TRBD1	TGCGCCAGCAGCCTCCGGGACAGGGCTTACTATGGCTACACCTTC	CASSLRDRAYYGYTF
TRBV7-6	few	TRBJ1-2	TRBD1	TGTGCCAGCAGCCCAATGGGACAGAATTACTATGGCTACACCTTC	CASSPMGQNYYGYTF
TRBV5-1	.	TRBJ2-7	TRBD1	TGCGCCAGCAGCCCGGGACAGGGGTACCACGAGCAGTACTTC	CASSPGQGYHEQYF
TRBV4-1	.	TRBJ1-5	.	TGCGCCAGCAGCGAAAGCCGGCAATCCACAGGGTTTTTAGGAGGTAGCAATCAGCCCCAGCATTTT	CASSESRQSTGFLGGSNQPQHF
TRBV14	once	TRBJ1-5	TRBD1	TGTGCCAGCAGCCATAATAGTAGGTGGACAGGGCCCAATCAGCCCCAGCATTTT	CASSHNSRWTGPNQPQHF
TRBV5-4	.	TRBJ2-2	.	TGTGCCAGCAGCTTGGGGGGGGTGAACACCGGGGAGCTGTTTTTT	CASSLGGVNTGELFF
TRBV4-1	.	TRBJ1-6	.	TGCGCCAGCAGCCAAGATAAACAGTATAATTCACCCCTCCACTTT	CASSQDKQYNSPLHF
TRBV7-9	.	TRBJ1-2	.	TGTGCCAGCAGCTTCCATATTCGTAGGGGTGCTTATCTCTATGGCTACACCTTC	CASSFHIRRGAYLYGYTF